Each of the 10 T cell receptor beta chains below was sequenced from the same sample in a study of neurological immune-mediated disorders (dated by TCRdb to about 2019). What this sample's time point label stands for: longitudinal time-point 2. The library was prepared using 5' RACE. Sequencer: Illumina HiSeq 2500. The public sequencing data were trimmed at Q25 with fastp and processed into clonotypes with MiXCR by TCRdb, which kept only in-frame beta chains. CDR3 protein sequences are deduplicated, and each keeps its most common genes and DNA. This sample has over 55,000 distinct CDR3 sequences in its table, and nearly 10% of those were observed once. The ten top clones hold around 13% of the sample. The specimen sequenced was PBMCs. All receptors come from a man aged 25-45 years in good health.

This clonotype appeared many times. This chain connects TRBV7-2 to TRBJ2-1; D is perhaps TRBD2 (5 bases). V was trimmed by 5 bases and J by 5 bases, leaving 13 bases between them. Per the germline V gene, CDR1 is SGHTA and CDR2 is FQGNSA. The CDR3 sequence is 14 residues long. The CDR3 nucleotides are TGTGCCAGCAGCGACTACGGCGGAAACAATGAGCAGTTCTTC. The encoded protein is CASSDYGGNNEQFF.

There are many counts of this clonotype. The chain employs TRBV20-1 and TRBJ2-4, with D perhaps being TRBD1 or TRBD2 (6 bases each). The CDR3 is made up of 16 amino acids. Germline CDR1 and CDR2: DFQATT and SNEGSKA (reference sequence). Trimming cost V 5 bases and J 1 base, with 18 bases left between them. CDR3 amino acids: CSAGGRPGRAKNIQYF. In DNA, the CDR3 is TGCAGTGCTGGGGGGCGTCCGGGGAGGGCCAAAAACATTCAGTACTTC.

This chain joins TRBV10-3 and TRBJ2-5, with D perhaps TRBD1 (5 bases). V was shortened by 4 bases and J by 5 bases, with 14 bases between the two germline ends. The CDR3 contains 14 residues. The germline CDR1 and CDR2 sequences are ENHRY and SYGVKD. The CDR3 here is CAISGQKVVETQYF. The CDR3 DNA is TGTGCCATCAGTGGACAGAAAGTTGTGGAGACCCAGTACTTC.

This clonotype was found many times. This chain links TRBV18 with TRBJ1-3, with D unresolved. Trimming shortened V by 4 bases and J by 0 bases, and 13 bases separated the two germline ends. The CDR3 length is 16 residues. Germline CDR1 is KGHSH and CDR2 is LQKENI. The CDR3 is CASSLADGDSGNTIYF. CDR3 coding DNA: TGTGCCAGCTCACTCGCCGACGGTGACTCTGGAAACACCATATATTTT.

This clonotype came up many times. V gene TRBV5-1 combines with J gene TRBJ2-1, with 8 bases matching TRBD2. Trimming at V came to 0 bases and at J to 5 bases, leaving 4 bases not matched to a gene. The CDR3 is 15 amino acids. CDR1 is SGHRS and CDR2 is YFSETQ in the germline V gene. The CDR3 spells CASSLATSANNEQFF. The CDR3 nucleotides read TGCGCCAGCAGCTTGGCGACTAGCGCAAACAATGAGCAGTTCTTC. The full variable domain, its missing parts supplied by reference TRBV5-1 and TRBJ2-1, is KAGVTQTPRYLIKTRGQQVTLSCSPISGHRSVSWYQQTPGQGLQFLFEYFSETQRNKGNFPGRFSGRQFSNSRSEMNVSTLELGDSALYLCASSLATSANNEQFFGPGTRLTVL.

At least ten counts were recorded for this clonotype. This rearrangement joins TRBV25-1 to TRBJ2-7; D remains ambiguous. Trimming stripped 3 bases from V and 0 bases from J, with 9 bases between. The CDR3 is 14 amino acids. Germline-derived CDR1 and CDR2 are MGHDK and SYGVNS. CDR3 residues: CASSEYEGSYEQYF. For the CDR3, the DNA is TGTGCCAGCAGTGAGTATGAAGGCTCCTACGAGCAGTACTTC.

This clonotype was seen ten or more times. This sequence joins TRBV7-8 and TRBJ2-7; D remains ambiguous. V shed 4 bases and J shed 1 base, with 11 bases lying between them. The germline CDR1 and CDR2 sequences are SGHVS and FQNEAQ. The CDR3 loop spans 14 amino acids. Here the CDR3 reads CASSSRSRSYEQYF. The CDR3 DNA is TGTGCCAGCAGCTCGCGTAGCAGGTCCTACGAGCAGTACTTC. Variable domain in full (rest from reference TRBV7-8 and TRBJ2-7): GAGVSQSPRYKVAKRGQDVALRCDPISGHVSLFWYQQALGQGPEFLTYFQNEAQLDKSGLPSDRFFAERPEGSVSTLKIQRTQQEDSAVYLCASSSRSRSYEQYFGPGTRLTVT.

The sample holds many counts of this clonotype. The J gene is TRBJ2-1, the V gene TRBV7-3; D may be TRBD2 (6 bases). In germline, CDR1 is SGHTA, CDR2 FQGTGA. Deletions cut 2 bases from V and 8 bases from J, with 13 bases between. The length of the CDR3 is 14 residues. The CDR3 DNA reads as TGTGCCAGCAGCTTACTAGGCGGGGCCCATGAGCAGTTCTTC. Its translation is CASSLLGGAHEQFF. Full variable domain (remainder filled in from reference TRBV7-3 and TRBJ2-1): GAGVSQTPSNKVTEKGKYVELRCDPISGHTALYWYRQSLGQGPEFLIYFQGTGAADDSGLPNDRFFAVRPEGSVSTLKIQRTERGDSAVYLCASSLLGGAHEQFFGPGTRLTVL.

This clonotype showed up many times. J is TRBJ2-5 and V is TRBV10-2, with 8 positions matching TRBD2. J gave up 5 bases and V 6 bases, and 8 bases lay outside the gene matches. CDR3 length equals 14 residues. Germline values: CDR1 WSHSY, CDR2 SAAADI. This CDR3 reads CASRSGSVGETQYF. The CDR3 DNA sequence: TGCGCCAGCAGAAGCGGGAGTGTTGGGGAGACCCAGTACTTC.

This clonotype appeared many times. The V call is TRBV6-1, the J call TRBJ2-7; 7 positions match TRBD1. V lost 3 bases to trimming and J lost 3 bases; unmatched junction nucleotides: 11. The CDR3 is 16 amino acids. Germline V CDR1 and CDR2: MNHNS, SASEGT. The CDR3 reads CASSEGYGDRNYEQYF. The CDR3 DNA reads TGTGCCAGCAGTGAGGGGTATGGGGACAGAAACTACGAGCAGTACTTC.